This TCR beta chain was sequenced during a study of shared clonotypes between healthy human individuals. Study-level information: Donors consisted of two women and three men between 18 and 49. Researchers assigned three CD4 naive, three CD4 memory, two CD8 naive and one CD8 memory plate to each donor.

Sequenced by immunoSEQ multiplex PCR; TCRdb stores in-frame clones only, minus some. Altogether over 2 million clones are present, just under 95% being singletons, with the ten largest covering about 0.41%. The length of the CDR3 is 15 residues. V trimming: 7 bases; J trimming: 6 bases; junction bases outside the gene matches: 10. Germline V lookup: CDR1 MDHEN, CDR2 SYDVKM. This clone was observed a few times. Its cognate antigen is unknown. Study results and caveats: Compared with memory subsets, naive subsets generally had larger estimated richness.

The V call is TRBV28, the J call TRBJ1-1, with 11 bases lining up with TRBD1. Input material: naive CD4+ T cells from PBMCs. Sample subset: CD45RA+ positively selected. This clonotype was obtained from a man aged 18 to 30 in good health. Some clones in this sample may be carry-over from other donors' samples. The CDR3 sequence: CASTEGQGAQAEAFF. The CDR3 coding sequence is TGTGCCAGCACCGAAGGACAGGGGGCGCAGGCTGAAGCTTTCTTT. Full variable domain (remainder filled in from reference TRBV28 and TRBJ1-1): DVKVTQSSRYLVKRTGEKVFLECVQDMDHENMFWYRQDPGLGLRLIYFSYDVKMKEKGDIPEGYSVSREKKERFSLILESASTNQTSMYLCASTEGQGAQAEAFFGQGTRLTVV.